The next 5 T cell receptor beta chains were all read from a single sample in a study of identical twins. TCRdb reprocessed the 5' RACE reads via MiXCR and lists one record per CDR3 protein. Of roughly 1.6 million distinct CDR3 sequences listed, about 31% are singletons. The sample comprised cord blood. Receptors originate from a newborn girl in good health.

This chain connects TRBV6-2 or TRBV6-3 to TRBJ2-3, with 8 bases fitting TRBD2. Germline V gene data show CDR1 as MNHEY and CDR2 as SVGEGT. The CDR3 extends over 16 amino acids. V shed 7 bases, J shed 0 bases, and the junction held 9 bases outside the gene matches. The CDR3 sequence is CASNRRGGLSTDTQYF. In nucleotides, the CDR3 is TGTGCCAGCAACCGACGGGGGGGACTTAGCACAGATACGCAGTATTTT.

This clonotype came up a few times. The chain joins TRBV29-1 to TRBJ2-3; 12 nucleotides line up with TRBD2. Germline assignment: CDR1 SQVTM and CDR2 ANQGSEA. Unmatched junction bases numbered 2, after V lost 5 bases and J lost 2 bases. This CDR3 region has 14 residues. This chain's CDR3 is CSVRTSGATDTQYF. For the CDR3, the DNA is TGCAGCGTTCGGACTAGCGGGGCCACAGATACGCAGTATTTT.

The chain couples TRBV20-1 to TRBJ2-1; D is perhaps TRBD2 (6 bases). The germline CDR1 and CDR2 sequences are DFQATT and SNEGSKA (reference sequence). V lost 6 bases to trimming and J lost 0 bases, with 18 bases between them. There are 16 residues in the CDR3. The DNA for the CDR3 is TGCAGTGCCTGGAGGACCGGGACTGTCTCCTACAATGAGCAGTTCTTC. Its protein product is CSAWRTGTVSYNEQFF.

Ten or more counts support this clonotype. The DNA for the CDR3 is TGTGCCAGCAGTCTAGCGGGAGTTGGCCAAGAGACCCAGTACTTC. Protein product: CASSLAGVGQETQYF. This chain joins TRBV6-2 or TRBV6-3 and TRBJ2-5; TRBD2 matches at 10 bases. This CDR3 has 15 amino acids. Germline V lookup: CDR1 MNHEY, CDR2 SVGEGT. V trimming: 5 bases; J trimming: 1 base; junction bases outside the gene matches: 4.

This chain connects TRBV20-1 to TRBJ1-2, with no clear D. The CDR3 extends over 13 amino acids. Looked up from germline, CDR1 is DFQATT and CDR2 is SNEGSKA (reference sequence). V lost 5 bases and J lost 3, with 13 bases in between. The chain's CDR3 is CSAVLRGHYGYTF. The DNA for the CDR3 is TGCAGTGCTGTCCTCAGAGGGCACTATGGCTACACCTTC.